This T cell receptor (beta chain) was recorded in a study of identical twins (TCRdb year 2016). Study-level background: The study deep-sequenced TCR alpha and beta repertoires from monozygotic twins, unrelated adults of various ages and cord blood to test whether fetal clonotypes persist. To rule out contamination, the twin experiments were replicated at different times with different library preparation protocols. Findings and caveats that apply to the study as a whole: Compared with coincidental sharing between unrelated individuals, an excess of low generation-probability sequences was observed among out-of-frame TCR alpha sequences shared between twins. The excess sharing between twins in beta out-of-frame sequences was weaker because fewer shared sequences reduced the signal-to-noise ratio. Fewer insertions were carried by abundant cord blood beta clonotypes, a similar but weaker trend appeared in young adult naive repertoires, and no such trend appeared in memory repertoires. Because the same donors could not be followed over many years, the conclusions relied on cross-sectional statistical analysis. Invariant T cells such as MAIT and iNKT could partly confound zero-insertion analyses, though diverse VJ usage argued against this for most clonotypes. In monozygotic twins, recombination models systematically underestimated out-of-frame TCR alpha sharing, but the models matched the sharing seen between unrelated individuals.

This clonotype was counted only a few times. Its target antigen remains unknown. Base qualities are not at hand, and no much larger clone is one base apart. Every donor was a healthy Caucasian. Using Miltenyi CD45RO+ enrichment and human naive T-cell isolation kits, memory (CD45RO+) and naive T cells were isolated from PBMC. Receptor amplification or capture employed 5' RACE. The reads were generated on an Illumina HiSeq 2000. Template switching introduced a universal primer binding site; the final cDNA contained a unique molecular identifier, enabling accurate counting of TCR cDNA molecules. Specific primers in the conserved constant-segment region were used to synthesize first-strand cDNA for the TCR alpha and beta chains. Each cDNA library was double barcoded, with a SMART-Mk sample barcode plus Illumina barcodes, to control for contamination. TruSeq adapter sequences and Illumina sample barcodes were added in two successive PCR steps. Sequencing of the TCR alpha and beta cDNA libraries was done on the Illumina HiSeq platform using custom primers. As for how the authors treated the data: MiGEC processed the raw reads to extract unique molecular identifiers, while MiXCR was used to determine the CDR3 positions. For each individual, recombination models were inferred using an EM algorithm with the repgenHMM and IGoR tools. The analysis of shared clonotypes was done with the tcR package in R, with sharing normalized by the product of cloneset sizes. To study raw recombination without the effects of thymic and clonal selection, out-of-frame nonproductive sequences were analyzed. Using fastp at Q25 and MiXCR, TCRdb reprocessed the public reads and kept productive beta chains. Each entry merges the rows of one CDR3 protein and shows their most common DNA and genes. What appears here as the V and J calls and clone size reflects TCRdb's work, not the paper's. A total of about 200,000 distinct CDR3 sequences appear in this sample, 8% to 11% of them only once. 8% to 10% of the sample goes to the ten largest clones.

Sequencing was carried out using memory T cells sorted from blood. The cell subset or site tag for this specimen amounts to: CD45RO+ enriched T cells. This TCR was recovered from a middle-aged man in good health.

The DNA sequence reads TGTGCCAGCAGTTACCCCGAGGGGATCTCTGGAAACACCATATATTTT. Translated, it gives CASSYPEGISGNTIYF. The chain is made from TRBV6-5 and TRBJ1-3; TRBD1 might be the D gene, on 5 matching bases. CDR1 and CDR2 (MNHEY, SVGAGI) derive from the germline V gene. V is cut by 2 bases and J by 0 bases, and the space between the germline ends is 11 bases. The cysteine opens and the phenylalanine closes a CDR3 of 16 amino acids. Solely the CDR3 DNA is kept, with 48 bases framed from the first base.